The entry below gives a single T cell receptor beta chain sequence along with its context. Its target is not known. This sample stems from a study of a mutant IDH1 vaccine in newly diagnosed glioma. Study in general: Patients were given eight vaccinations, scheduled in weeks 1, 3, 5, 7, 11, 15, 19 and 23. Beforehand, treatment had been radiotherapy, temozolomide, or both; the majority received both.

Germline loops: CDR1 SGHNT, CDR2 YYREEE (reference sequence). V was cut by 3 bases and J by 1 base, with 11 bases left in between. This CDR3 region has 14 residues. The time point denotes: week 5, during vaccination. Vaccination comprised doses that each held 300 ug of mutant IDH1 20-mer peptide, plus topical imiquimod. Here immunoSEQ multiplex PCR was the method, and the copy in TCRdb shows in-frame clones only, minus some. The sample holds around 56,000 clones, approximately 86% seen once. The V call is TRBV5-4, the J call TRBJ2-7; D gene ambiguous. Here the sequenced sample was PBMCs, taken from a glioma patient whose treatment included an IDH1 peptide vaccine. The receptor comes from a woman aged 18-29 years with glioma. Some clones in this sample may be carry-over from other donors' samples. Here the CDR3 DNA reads TGTGCCAGCAGCTCGACACCATTTTCCTACGAGCAGTACTTC. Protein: CASSSTPFSYEQYF.